Following are 23 T cell receptor beta chains from one sample sequenced in a study of CD8 T cells in Susac syndrome. Random hexamers were used to reverse transcribe roughly 0.5 to 1 ug of RNA. TCRdb re-called the immunoSEQ multiplex PCR reads with MiXCR, one entry per CDR3 protein. Found here are about 80,000 distinct CDR3 sequences, approximately 96% of them singletons; the top ten hold roughly 0.4%. Sequenced sample: CD8+ T cells from PBMCs. Every receptor here comes from a human donor with Susac syndrome.

This rearrangement joins TRBV2 to TRBJ2-7; the match to TRBD1 covers 8 bases. This CDR3 region has 13 residues. From germline, CDR1 is SNHLY and CDR2 FYNNEI. The J segment lost 4 bases and the V segment lost 8 bases, leaving 7 bases of the junction unmatched. The CDR3 spells CASGGGQGYEQYF. The CDR3 bases are TGTGCCAGCGGGGGAGGACAGGGATACGAGCAGTACTTC.

The genes are TRBV4-1 and TRBJ1-6; D remains ambiguous. V lost 0 bases to trimming and J lost 6 bases, with 9 bases between them. Germline V CDR1 and CDR2: MGHRA, YSYEKL. This CDR3 contains 15 residues. The CDR3 protein is CASSQEGRVNSPLHF. CDR3 DNA sequence: TGCGCCAGCAGCCAAGAGGGAAGGGTTAATTCACCCCTCCACTTT.

The chain is built from TRBV27 and TRBJ2-3, with D possibly matching TRBD2 (5 bases). The V end was cut by 1 base, the J end by 2 bases, with 7 bases between. CDR1 is MNHEY, CDR2 SMNVEV, per germline (reference sequence). The CDR3 is 14 residues long. CDR3 nucleotides: TGTGCCAGCAGTTTATACGGGGTCACAGATACGCAGTATTTT. Its translation: CASSLYGVTDTQYF.

The chain has TRBV4-2 and TRBJ1-5; D perhaps matches TRBD1 (6 bases). The ends were cut back, 1 base at V and 6 bases at J, with 7 bases in the middle. The CDR3 sequence is 13 residues long. Germline CDR1 reads LGHNA; CDR2 reads YNFKEQ. Written as DNA, the CDR3 is TGTGCCAGCAGCCAAGGACAGGTTCAGCCCCAGCATTTT. Its protein is CASSQGQVQPQHF.

The V gene is TRBV29-1, the J gene TRBJ2-6; D may be TRBD1 or TRBD2 (6 bases each). The ends were cut back, 2 bases at V and 0 bases at J, with 20 bases in the middle. This CDR3 is built from 19 residues. CDR1 SQVTM and CDR2 ANQGSEA come from the germline V gene. For the CDR3, the DNA is TGCAGCGTTGAAAAAGTCACGGGGGCGAAACTCTCTGGGGCCAACGTCCTGACTTTC. Its translation is CSVEKVTGAKLSGANVLTF.

The chain employs TRBV23-1 and TRBJ2-7; 7 bases align to TRBD1. TRBV23-1 belongs to the ORF category, with a function that is uncertain. The CDR3 spans 19 residues. The V segment lost 0 bases and the J segment 0 bases; nucleotides outside the gene matches: 14. This CDR3 reads CASSQSRRGLGLSSYEQYV. The DNA for the CDR3 is TGCGCCAGCAGTCAATCAAGAAGGGGGCTCGGATTAAGCTCCTACGAGCAGTACGTC.

The chain uses TRBV7-9 and TRBJ2-1; TRBD1 might be the D (6 bases). V lost 4 bases and J lost 1, with 14 bases in between. Germline loops: CDR1 SEHNR, CDR2 FQNEAQ (reference sequence). There are 16 residues in the CDR3. In DNA, the CDR3 is TGTGCCAGCAGCTCGAACAGGGTCACGTCCTACAATGAGCAGTTCTTC. It encodes CASSSNRVTSYNEQFF. The full variable domain, in which reference TRBV7-9 and TRBJ2-1 provide the parts outside the CDR3, is DTGVSQNPRHKITKRGQNVTFRCDPISEHNRLYWYRQTLGQGPEFLTYFQNEAQLEKSRLLSDRFSAERPKGSFSTLEIQRTEQGDSAMYLCASSSNRVTSYNEQFFGPGTRLTVL.

J is TRBJ2-7 and V is TRBV20-1, with no clear D. Trimming stripped 3 bases from V and 7 bases from J, with 16 bases between. Per germline, CDR1 DFQATT and CDR2 SNEGSKA (reference sequence). This CDR3 contains 13 residues. CDR3 coding DNA: TGCAGTGCTAGGCCCACGGACGGGCAGGAGCAGTACGTC. Its protein product is CSARPTDGQEQYV.

V usage is TRBV15 and J usage is TRBJ1-3; D gene ambiguous. This CDR3 region has 15 residues. V shed 0 bases and J shed 0 bases, with 6 bases lying between them. The germline V gene encodes CDR1 LNHNV and CDR2 YYDKDF (reference sequence). CDR3 in DNA: TGTGCCACCAGCAGAGATCGTAACTCTGGAAACACCATATATTTT. Its translation: CATSRDRNSGNTIYF.

This clonotype was detected a few times. This chain connects TRBV5-4 to TRBJ2-5, with 9 nucleotides matching TRBD2. Germline V CDR1 and CDR2: SGHNT, YYREEE (reference sequence). The CDR3 extends over 15 amino acids. V lost 0 bases and J lost 5; bases outside the gene matches: 5. The CDR3 DNA is TGTGCCAGCAGCTTGGGCGGGGGGGCCGGGGAGACCCAGTACTTC. This codes for CASSLGGGAGETQYF.

The V and J genes are TRBV27 and TRBJ2-7; TRBD2 matches at 9 bases. The CDR3 extends over 13 amino acids. The germline V gene encodes CDR1 MNHEY and CDR2 SMNVEV (reference sequence). V lost 8 bases and J lost 3; bases outside the gene matches: 5. Here the CDR3 reads CASAGGGGYEQYF. CDR3 nucleotides: TGTGCCAGCGCGGGAGGGGGGGGCTACGAGCAGTACTTC.

DNA for the CDR3: TGTGCCAGCAGCCAGTCCTCCGGGGAGCTGTTTTTT. It codes for CASSQSSGELFF. The chain recombines TRBV4-2 with TRBJ2-2, with D hard to call. Trimming shortened V by 3 bases and J by 6 bases, and 5 bases separated the two germline ends. The CDR3 contains 12 residues. CDR1 is LGHNA, CDR2 YNFKEQ, per germline.

V is TRBV25-1 and J is TRBJ1-1; 7 bases align to TRBD1. This CDR3 has 12 residues. Losses at the gene ends were 6 bases for V and 7 bases for J; bases not matched to a gene: 5. Germline lookup yields CDR1 MGHDK and CDR2 SYGVNS. The CDR3 nucleotides are TGTGCCAGCAGGAGGGGGCAGGGTGAAGCTTTCTTT. It encodes CASRRGQGEAFF.

The chain carries TRBV7-9 and TRBJ1-2; TRBD1 aligns across 7 bases. CDR3 length: 15 amino acids. V lost 5 bases, J lost 3 bases, and 9 bases stayed unmatched. Germline V gene lookup returns CDR1 SEHNR and CDR2 FQNEAQ (reference sequence). DNA for the CDR3: TGTGCCAGCAGCCCTCCGGGACAGAGGCACTATGGCTACACCTTC. This sequence encodes CASSPPGQRHYGYTF. The full variable domain, rest sourced from reference TRBV7-9 and TRBJ1-2, is DTGVSQNPRHKITKRGQNVTFRCDPISEHNRLYWYRQTLGQGPEFLTYFQNEAQLEKSRLLSDRFSAERPKGSFSTLEIQRTEQGDSAMYLCASSPPGQRHYGYTFGSGTRLTVV.

The rearrangement links TRBV18 to TRBJ2-4; D not resolved. The V end lost 0 bases, the J end lost 6 bases, and 12 bases lay between the germline ends. This CDR3 spans 15 amino acids. Germline values: CDR1 KGHSH, CDR2 LQKENI. CDR3 in DNA: TGTGCCAGCTCACCACCCCAAAAGTGGAGAAACATTCAGTACTTC. Translated, it gives CASSPPQKWRNIQYF.

The J gene is TRBJ2-7, the V gene TRBV27, with a weak D call TRBD2 (6 bases). Germline CDR1 reads MNHEY; CDR2 reads SMNVEV (reference sequence). This CDR3 spans 13 amino acids. Between the trimmed V and J ends, which lost 3 bases and 6 bases, there was a span of 12 bases. CDR3 protein: CASSLGRQREQYF. Here the CDR3 DNA reads TGTGCCAGCAGTTTGGGGAGGCAGCGCGAGCAGTACTTC.

J is TRBJ2-5 and V is TRBV7-9, with a weak D call TRBD2 (5 bases). V lost 1 base and J 3 bases, leaving 15 bases between the germline ends. Germline lookup yields CDR1 SEHNR and CDR2 FQNEAQ (reference sequence). The CDR3 is 16 residues long. CDR3: CASSLGYEGAEETQYF. CDR3 nucleotides: TGTGCCAGCAGCTTAGGGTACGAGGGCGCGGAAGAGACCCAGTACTTC.

V usage is TRBV10-3 and J usage is TRBJ2-5; 7 bases are a match to TRBD2. The CDR3 consists of 12 residues. Germline assignment: CDR1 ENHRY and CDR2 SYGVKD. V was pared by 6 bases and J by 5 bases, with 3 bases of the junction left unmatched. CDR3 residues: CAIRREGETQYF. The CDR3 nucleotides are TGTGCCATCAGGAGGGAGGGGGAGACCCAGTACTTC.

The chain is built from TRBV29-1 and TRBJ1-2, with D possibly matching TRBD1 (5 bases). CDR1 and CDR2 (germline): SQVTM, ANQGSEA. The CDR3 spans 12 residues. Trimming removed 3 bases at V and 5 bases at J, with 10 bases between. The CDR3 sequence: CSVEEGLYGYTF. CDR3 bases: TGCAGCGTTGAGGAGGGGCTGTATGGCTACACCTTC. Full variable domain (rest looked up from reference TRBV29-1 and TRBJ1-2): SAVISQKPSRDICQRGTSLTIQCQVDSQVTMMFWYRQQPGQSLTLIATANQGSEATYESGFVIDKFPISRPNLTFSTLTVSNMSPEDSSIYLCSVEEGLYGYTFGSGTRLTVV.

The chain couples TRBV12-3 or TRBV12-4 to TRBJ1-1; D perhaps matches TRBD1 (6 bases). V was shortened by 4 bases and J by 0 bases, with 15 bases between the two germline ends. The CDR3 has 16 amino acids. In DNA, the CDR3 is TGTGCCAGCAGTTCGTTAGACAGGCTTCTGAACACTGAAGCTTTCTTT. Translation gives CASSSLDRLLNTEAFF.

The gene calls are TRBV6-6 and TRBJ2-1; a possible D gene is TRBD1 (6 bases). This CDR3 region has 15 residues. V lost 4 bases and J lost 1, with 11 bases in between. Germline-derived CDR1 and CDR2 are MNHNY and SVGAGI (reference sequence). The CDR3 protein is CASSWFDRSYNEQFF. The CDR3 nucleotides are TGTGCCAGCAGTTGGTTTGACAGGTCCTACAATGAGCAGTTCTTC.

The V and J genes are TRBV30 and TRBJ1-2; 8 bases line up with TRBD1. Germline V lookup: CDR1 GTSNPN, CDR2 SVGIG (reference sequence). Trimming cost V 0 bases and J 10 bases; bases outside gene matches: 4. CDR3 size: 12 residues. The CDR3 loop reads CAWSVGQVDYTF. The DNA of the CDR3 is TGTGCCTGGAGTGTGGGACAGGTGGACTACACCTTC.

The chain joins TRBV12-3 or TRBV12-4 to TRBJ2-3; possibly TRBD1 or TRBD2 for D (5 bases each). CDR3 size: 14 residues. The V end was cut by 3 bases, the J end by 6 bases, with 13 bases between. The CDR3 spells CASSFVEGQDTQYF. The CDR3 DNA sequence: TGTGCCAGCAGTTTTGTCGAGGGGCAGGATACGCAGTATTTT.